The T cell receptor beta chain described here comes from a study of lymphopenia after photon versus proton radiotherapy. J gave up 3 bases and V 6 bases, and 8 bases lay outside the gene matches. The CDR3 is 16 residues long. Germline V gene lookup returns CDR1 SNHLY and CDR2 FYNNEI. Comment on this clone: Its specificity is not known.

General observations from the study: Authors raise, but do not show, better survival with proton therapy. In patients who died, overall survival fell as post-nadir TCR diversity dropped more.

Data came from immunoSEQ multiplex PCR; TCRdb stores just in-frame clones and leaves some out. Here the sample spans fewer than 70,000 clones, over 70% being singletons. This sequence originates from an elderly man with esophageal cancer. The chain uses TRBV2 and TRBJ2-5; the match to TRBD2 covers 12 bases. The sequencing here drew on peripheral blood, taken from a patient treated with proton-based radiotherapy. The DNA for the CDR3 is TGTGCCAGCAGAAAGGCACTAGCGGGAGGAAAAGAGACCCAGTACTTC. This sequence encodes CASRKALAGGKETQYF. Filled out from reference TRBV2 and TRBJ2-5, the complete variable domain reads EPEVTQTPSHQVTQMGQEVILRCVPISNHLYFYWYRQILGQKVEFLVSFYNNEISEKSEIFDDQFSVERPDGSNFTLKIRSTKLEDSAMYFCASRKALAGGKETQYFGPGTRLLVL.